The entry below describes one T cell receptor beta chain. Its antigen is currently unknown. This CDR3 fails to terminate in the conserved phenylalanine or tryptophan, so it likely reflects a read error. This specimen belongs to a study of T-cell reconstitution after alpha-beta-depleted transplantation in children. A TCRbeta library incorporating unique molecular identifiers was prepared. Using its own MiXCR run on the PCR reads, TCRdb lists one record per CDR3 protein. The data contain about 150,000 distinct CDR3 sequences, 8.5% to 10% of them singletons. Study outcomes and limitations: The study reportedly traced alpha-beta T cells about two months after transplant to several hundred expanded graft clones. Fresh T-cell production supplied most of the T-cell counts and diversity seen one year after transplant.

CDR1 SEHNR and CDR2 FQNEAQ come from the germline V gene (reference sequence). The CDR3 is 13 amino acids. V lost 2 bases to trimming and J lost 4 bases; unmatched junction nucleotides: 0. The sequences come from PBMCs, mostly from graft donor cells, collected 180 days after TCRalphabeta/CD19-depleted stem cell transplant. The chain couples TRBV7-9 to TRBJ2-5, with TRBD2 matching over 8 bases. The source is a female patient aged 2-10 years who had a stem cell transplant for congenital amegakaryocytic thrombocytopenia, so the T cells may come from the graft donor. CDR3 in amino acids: CASSLLAGETQYS. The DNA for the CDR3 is TGTGCCAGCAGCTTACTAGCGGGAGAGACCCAGTACTCC.